This TCR beta chain was captured in a study of CD8 T cells in ankylosing spondylitis. Study conclusions and caveats: A TCR beta motif of eight or nine highly homologous variants seemed to mark ankylosing spondylitis blood.

From the 5' RACE reads, TCRdb called clonotypes with MiXCR, one entry per CDR3 protein. Found here are approximately 540,000 distinct CDR3 sequences, roughly 13% of them singletons; the top ten hold under 7.5%. The V and J ends lost 0 bases and 2 bases respectively, with 10 bases between them. The germline V gene has CDR1 LGHNT and CDR2 FRNRAP. The CDR3 runs to 15 residues. Note on this clonotype: Its antigen remains unknown.

The sample taken for sequencing was blood, either unsorted or a sorted T cell fraction (not recorded which). The source of this sequence is a male donor with ankylosing spondylitis. The chain is built from TRBV12-5 and TRBJ2-5; D possibly matches TRBD1 or TRBD2 (5 bases each). The CDR3 protein is CASGLVGTEQETQYF. DNA of the CDR3: TGTGCTAGTGGTTTGGTCGGGACGGAACAAGAGACCCAGTACTTC.